This TCR beta chain originates from a study of T cell repertoires in cytomegalovirus infection. Each CDR3 protein is one row after TCRdb ran MiXCR on the reads. Of about 740,000 distinct CDR3 sequences listed, approximately 34% are singletons. Concerning this clonotype: The antigen remains undetermined.

CDR3 length: 15 amino acids. Trimming pared 6 bases from V and 7 bases from J, leaving 19 bases between. Overall study results and limits: Totalled public TCR beta family frequency picked out people who carried CMV plus the relevant HLA.

Sequenced material: PBMCs. The chain uses TRBV12-3 or TRBV12-4 and TRBJ2-1, with D perhaps TRBD2 (6 bases). The TCR was taken from a human donor in good health (CMV status not recorded). Some clones in this sample may be carry-over from other donors' samples. In DNA, the CDR3 is TGTGCCAGCAGCCTAGAGGGACTTCGAATTAATGAGCAGTTCTTC. This codes for CASSLEGLRINEQFF.